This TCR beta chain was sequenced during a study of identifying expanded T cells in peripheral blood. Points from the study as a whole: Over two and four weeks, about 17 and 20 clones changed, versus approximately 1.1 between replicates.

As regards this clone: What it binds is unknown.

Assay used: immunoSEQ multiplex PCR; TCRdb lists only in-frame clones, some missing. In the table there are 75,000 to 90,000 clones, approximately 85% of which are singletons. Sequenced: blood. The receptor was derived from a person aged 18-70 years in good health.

The CDR3 DNA reads as TGTGCCAGCAGCTTAATTGGTCCCGGGGAGCTGTTTTTT. Its translation: CASSLIGPGELFF. The genes are TRBV7-3 and TRBJ2-2; D unresolved. Germline V gene lookup returns CDR1 SGHTA and CDR2 FQGTGA. Trimming shortened V by 1 base and J by 6 bases, and 6 bases separated the two germline ends. The CDR3 sequence is 13 residues long. The full variable domain, rest sourced from reference TRBV7-3 and TRBJ2-2, is GAGVSQTPSNKVTEKGKYVELRCDPISGHTALYWYRQSLGQGPEFLIYFQGTGAADDSGLPNDRFFAVRPEGSVSTLKIQRTERGDSAVYLCASSLIGPGELFFGEGSRLTVL.